This record looks at one TCR beta chain sequence and its context. The CDR3 is made up of 11 amino acids. Germline V gives CDR1 SQVTM, CDR2 ANQGSEA. V was clipped by 1 base and J by 10 bases, with 10 bases between them. The data originate from a study of blood T cell repertoires in COVID-19. Generated by immunoSEQ multiplex PCR, the TCRdb table keeps only in-frame clones and is missing some. The sample has under 250,000 clones; around four fifths are singletons. The sequence was collected from a man aged 40-55 years with active or convalescent COVID-19. The specimen sequenced was peripheral blood. The chain has TRBV29-1 and TRBJ1-1; D unresolved. In DNA, the CDR3 is TGCAGCGTTGAAGTGGCAGGTAGAGCTTTCTTT. This encodes CSVEVAGRAFF. The whole variable domain, remainder taken from reference TRBV29-1 and TRBJ1-1, is SAVISQKPSRDICQRGTSLTIQCQVDSQVTMMFWYRQQPGQSLTLIATANQGSEATYESGFVIDKFPISRPNLTFSTLTVSNMSPEDSSIYLCSVEVAGRAFFGQGTRLTVV.